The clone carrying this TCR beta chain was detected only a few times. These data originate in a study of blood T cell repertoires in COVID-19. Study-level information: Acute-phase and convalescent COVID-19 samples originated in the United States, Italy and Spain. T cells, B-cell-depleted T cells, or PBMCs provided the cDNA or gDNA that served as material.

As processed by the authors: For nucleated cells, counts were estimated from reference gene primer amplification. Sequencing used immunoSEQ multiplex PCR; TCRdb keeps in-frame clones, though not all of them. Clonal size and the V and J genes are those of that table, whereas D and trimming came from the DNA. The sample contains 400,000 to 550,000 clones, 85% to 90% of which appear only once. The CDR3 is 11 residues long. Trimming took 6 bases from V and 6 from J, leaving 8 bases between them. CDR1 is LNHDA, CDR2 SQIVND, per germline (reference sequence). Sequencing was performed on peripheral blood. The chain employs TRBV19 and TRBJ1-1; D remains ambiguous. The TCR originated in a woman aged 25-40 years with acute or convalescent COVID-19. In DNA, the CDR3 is TGTGCCAGTAGCCGCGGGTCTGAAGCTTTCTTT. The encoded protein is CASSRGSEAFF.